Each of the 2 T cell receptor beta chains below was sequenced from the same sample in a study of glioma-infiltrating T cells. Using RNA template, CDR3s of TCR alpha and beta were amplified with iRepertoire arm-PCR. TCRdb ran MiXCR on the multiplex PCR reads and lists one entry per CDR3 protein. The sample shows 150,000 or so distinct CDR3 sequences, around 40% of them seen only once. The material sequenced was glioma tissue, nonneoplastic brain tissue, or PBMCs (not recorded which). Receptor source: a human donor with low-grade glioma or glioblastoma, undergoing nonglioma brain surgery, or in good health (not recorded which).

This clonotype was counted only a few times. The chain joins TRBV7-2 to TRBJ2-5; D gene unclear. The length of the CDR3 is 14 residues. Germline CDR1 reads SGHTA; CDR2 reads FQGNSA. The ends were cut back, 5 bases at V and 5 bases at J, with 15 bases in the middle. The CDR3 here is CASSRGLSDETQYF. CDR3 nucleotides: TGTGCCAGCAGCCGCGGTCTAAGTGATGAGACCCAGTACTTC.

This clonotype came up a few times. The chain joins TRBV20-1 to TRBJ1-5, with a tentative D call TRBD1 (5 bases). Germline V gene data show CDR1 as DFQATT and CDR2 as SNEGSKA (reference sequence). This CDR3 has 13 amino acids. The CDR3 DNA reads TGCAGCCTTCTGGGGCGGGCAGATCAGCCCCAGCATTTT. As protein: CSLLGRADQPQHF.